This T cell receptor beta chain appears in the sequencing data of a study of blood T cell repertoires in COVID-19. Assay: immunoSEQ multiplex PCR; the TCRdb copy retains only in-frame clones and omits some. The sample lists about 350,000 clones, about nine tenths occurring once. Participants spanned ages about 18 to 95 years and resided in roughly 26 US areas. Germline assignment: CDR1 MGHRA and CDR2 YSYEKL. The CDR3 is made up of 18 amino acids. V lost 0 bases and J lost 2; bases outside the gene matches: 10. Sequenced: PBMCs or T cells enriched from blood (not recorded which). V usage is TRBV4-1 and J usage is TRBJ2-5; 9 positions agree with TRBD1. This receptor was identified in a young woman who had been exposed to COVID-19. CDR3 amino acids: CASSQEGPGQGLQETQYF. CDR3 DNA: TGCGCCAGCAGCCAAGAGGGGCCGGGACAGGGTCTTCAAGAGACCCAGTACTTC.